This T cell receptor beta chain was identified in a study of identical twins. TCRdb reanalysed the 5' RACE reads using MiXCR and keeps one entry per CDR3 protein. Among some 300,000 distinct CDR3 sequences listed, about 12% were seen once. Germline CDR1 and CDR2: MDHEN and SYDVKM. The CDR3 extends over 14 amino acids. V dropped 3 bases and J dropped 8 bases, with 14 bases sitting between them. This clonotype was detected only a few times. The same sample was also studied in work on yellow fever vaccine responses in identical twins.

Material: CD8+ T cells sorted from blood. The chain is built from TRBV28 and TRBJ2-1; D remains ambiguous. The source is a young woman in good health. The CDR3 loop is CASSFESVFDEQFF. The CDR3 DNA reads TGTGCCAGCAGTTTTGAGTCGGTGTTCGATGAGCAGTTCTTC.